The 24 T cell receptor beta chains below come from one sample, sequenced in a study of T cells after yellow fever vaccination. TCRdb redid the calling of the 5' RACE reads with MiXCR, one entry per CDR3 protein. The data contain a few hundred thousand distinct CDR3 sequences, less than 20% of them singletons. The sequenced sample was PBMCs, obtained roughly 5 days after the first yellow fever vaccination. The receptors were sampled from a man younger than 35 who received the YFV17D yellow fever vaccine.

This clonotype showed up many times. The chain uses TRBV7-2 and TRBJ2-1; D gene ambiguous. The germline V and J ends were trimmed by 6 bases and 4 bases, with 13 bases remaining between them. Germline V gene data show CDR1 as SGHTA and CDR2 as FQGNSA. The CDR3 is 14 residues long. The CDR3 DNA reads as TGTGCCAGCAGGGACCCGGGCGCGTACAATGAGCAGTTCTTC. Residues: CASRDPGAYNEQFF.

This clonotype was seen ten or more times. V usage is TRBV2 and J usage is TRBJ2-5; 12 positions agree with TRBD2. V lost 2 bases and J lost 5; bases outside the gene matches: 9. Germline CDR1 is SNHLY and CDR2 is FYNNEI. This CDR3 spans 17 amino acids. The CDR3 reads CASSERWTSGAEETQYF. CDR3 nucleotides: TGTGCCAGCAGTGAACGATGGACTAGCGGGGCAGAGGAGACCCAGTACTTC.

This clonotype was picked up a small number of times. The chain links TRBV7-9 to TRBJ2-1; 7 nucleotides agree with TRBD2. There are 14 residues in the CDR3. After removal of 1 base from V and 6 bases from J, the junction contained 3 bases not matched to a gene. Germline V gene sequence: CDR1 SEHNR, CDR2 FQNEAQ (reference sequence). CDR3 coding DNA: TGTGCCAGCAGCTTAGTGGGAGGGTTCAATGAGCAGTTCTTC. Residues: CASSLVGGFNEQFF. Based on the CDR3 plus reference TRBV7-9 and TRBJ2-1, the full variable domain is DTGVSQNPRHKITKRGQNVTFRCDPISEHNRLYWYRQTLGQGPEFLTYFQNEAQLEKSRLLSDRFSAERPKGSFSTLEIQRTEQGDSAMYLCASSLVGGFNEQFFGPGTRLTVL.

This clonotype was observed a handful of times. This chain uses TRBV19 with TRBJ2-7; D is uncertain. The V end lost 0 bases, the J end lost 7 bases, and 16 bases lay between the germline ends. This CDR3 region has 15 residues. Per the germline V gene, CDR1 is LNHDA and CDR2 is SQIVND (reference sequence). The CDR3 DNA reads as TGTGCCAGTAGTATAGACAGCTTCGCGGCCGGGGAGCAGTACTTC. The encoded protein is CASSIDSFAAGEQYF.

This chain links TRBV4-3 with TRBJ2-1; 13 nucleotides agree with TRBD2. Germline trimming cut 7 bases from V and 4 bases from J; bases unmatched to any gene: 10. The CDR3 is 17 residues long. Germline CDR1 LGHNA, CDR2 YSLEER. CDR3 residues: CASTRGTSGGGYNEQFF. CDR3 bases: TGCGCCAGCACTAGGGGAACTAGCGGGGGGGGGTACAATGAGCAGTTCTTC.

CDR3 region: CASSPRPSTYNEQFF. CDR3 DNA sequence: TGTGCCAGCAGCCCCAGACCCTCAACATACAATGAGCAGTTCTTC. This chain links TRBV9 with TRBJ2-1; the D is unclear. Trimming removed 4 bases from V and 4 bases from J, with 15 bases in between. The CDR3 contains 15 residues. Germline loops: CDR1 SGDLS, CDR2 YYNGEE.

J is TRBJ1-2 and V is TRBV29-1, with TRBD1 as a possible D gene (6 bases). Between the trimmed V and J ends, which lost 3 bases and 2 bases, there was a span of 19 bases. Germline CDR1 SQVTM, CDR2 ANQGSEA. The CDR3 sequence is 16 residues long. CDR3 nucleotides: TGCAGCGTTGACGGGGTACGGGGGCGGCGGAACTATGGCTACACCTTC. The encoded protein is CSVDGVRGRRNYGYTF.

V usage is TRBV18 and J usage is TRBJ1-1; 10 nucleotides align to TRBD1. The CDR3 runs 16 residues. Trimming took 2 bases from V and 5 from J; bases not matched to a gene: 8. Germline CDR1 and CDR2: KGHSH and LQKENI. CDR3 region: CASSPAGTGELTEAFF. The CDR3 DNA reads as TGTGCCAGCTCACCAGCCGGGACAGGGGAATTGACTGAAGCTTTCTTT.

V usage is TRBV6-1 and J usage is TRBJ2-5; tentatively, D is TRBD2 (6 bases). The CDR3 has 15 amino acids. V shed 3 bases and J shed 4 bases, with 15 bases lying between them. Per germline, CDR1 MNHNS and CDR2 SASEGT. CDR3 DNA sequence: TGTGCCAGCAGTGACTTGGGGGGAGCTGGAGAGACCCAGTACTTC. It is translated as CASSDLGGAGETQYF.

This clonotype was seen at least ten times. The chain recombines TRBV15 with TRBJ2-7; 11 bases map to TRBD2. Germline CDR1 reads LNHNV; CDR2 reads YYDKDF (reference sequence). Trimming at V came to 2 bases and at J to 6 bases, leaving 3 bases not matched to a gene. This CDR3 region has 14 residues. The CDR3 DNA sequence: TGTGCCACCAGCAGATTAGCGGGGGGGCGCGAGCAGTACTTC. Its translation is CATSRLAGGREQYF.

This clonotype appeared many times. V and J are TRBV12-3 or TRBV12-4 and TRBJ1-6, with D hard to call. Deletions cut 10 bases from V and 10 bases from J, with 17 bases between. The CDR3 loop spans 13 amino acids. CDR3 in DNA: TGTGCCACCCTTAAGGAAGGTTACTCACCCCTCCACTTT. Its protein product is CATLKEGYSPLHF.

At least ten counts were recorded for this clonotype. The rearrangement links TRBV5-1 to TRBJ2-1; maybe TRBD1 (6 bases). This CDR3 has 15 amino acids. Trimming cost V 3 bases and J 0 bases, with 10 bases left between them. CDR1 is SGHRS and CDR2 is YFSETQ in the germline V gene. CDR3 DNA: TGCGCCAGCAGCTACAGGGAGAGCTCCTACAATGAGCAGTTCTTC. It specifies CASSYRESSYNEQFF.

This clonotype was seen ten or more times. The chain recombines TRBV12-3 or TRBV12-4 with TRBJ1-5, with D maybe TRBD1 (5 bases). The CDR3 sequence is 17 residues long. V lost 4 bases and J lost 7, with 23 bases in between. The CDR3: CASSSDPAGRTRQPQHF. As DNA, the CDR3 is TGTGCCAGCAGTTCCGACCCCGCAGGGAGGACAAGACAGCCCCAGCATTTT.

This clonotype was observed a few times. This sequence joins TRBV20-1 and TRBJ2-3; TRBD2 aligns across 7 bases. V gave up 6 bases and J gave up 3 bases; unmatched junction bases: 12. Germline CDR1 reads DFQATT; CDR2 reads SNEGSKA (reference sequence). The CDR3 is made up of 15 amino acids. DNA for the CDR3: TGCAGTGCCACGGAACTAGCGACCGGGACAGATACGCAGTATTTT. Translation: CSATELATGTDTQYF.

CDR3 sequence (DNA): TGTGCCACCAGCAGAGTTCGCGGGGGTAGCTCCTACGAGCAGTACTTC. This sequence encodes CATSRVRGGSSYEQYF. This chain joins TRBV15 and TRBJ2-7; TRBD2 agrees at 7 bases. V lost 1 base and J lost 0; bases outside the gene matches: 6. CDR3 length: 16 residues. Per the germline V gene, CDR1 is LNHNV and CDR2 is YYDKDF (reference sequence). Looking up the rest from reference TRBV15 and TRBJ2-7 gives the full variable domain: DAMVIQNPRYQVTQFGKPVTLSCSQTLNHNVMYWYQQKSSQAPKLLFHYYDKDFNNEADTPDNFQSRRPNTSFCFLDIRSPGLGDTAMYLCATSRVRGGSSYEQYFGPGTRLTVT.

This clonotype was seen a few times. The V and J genes are TRBV28 and TRBJ1-2; D unclear. The germline V gene has CDR1 MDHEN and CDR2 SYDVKM. The CDR3 is 12 residues long. V was shortened by 2 bases and J by 8 bases, with 9 bases between the two germline ends. CDR3 DNA: TGTGCCAGCAGTTTAGATACGAGGGGCTACACCTTC. Translating it yields CASSLDTRGYTF.

This clonotype was observed at least ten times. This chain links TRBV6-2 or TRBV6-3 with TRBJ1-1, with D maybe TRBD1 (6 bases). The germline V gene has CDR1 MNHEY and CDR2 SVGEGT. This CDR3 has 14 residues. V lost 6 bases to trimming and J lost 0 bases, with 11 bases between them. Here the CDR3 reads CASRRDTLNTEAFF. DNA for the CDR3: TGTGCCAGCAGGAGGGACACCCTGAACACTGAAGCTTTCTTT.

This clonotype turned up a few times. The chain has TRBV2 and TRBJ2-1, with D perhaps matching TRBD2 (5 bases). The V and J ends lost 6 bases and 5 bases respectively, with 8 bases between them. The CDR3 loop spans 12 amino acids. The germline CDR1 and CDR2 sequences are SNHLY and FYNNEI. The CDR3 DNA is TGTGCCAGCAGCTCCGGGGACAATGAGCAGTTCTTC. Translated, it gives CASSSGDNEQFF.

This clonotype was found a few times. The chain recombines TRBV7-6 with TRBJ2-7; 9 nucleotides align to TRBD1. The CDR3 contains 14 residues. V dropped 3 bases and J dropped 5; count of bases not matched to a gene: 5. The germline V gene has CDR1 SGHVS and CDR2 FNYEAQ. The CDR3 DNA reads TGTGCCAGCAGCTTGAGGACAGGGGATCACGAGCAGTACTTC. Protein: CASSLRTGDHEQYF.

This clonotype was recorded at least ten times. The rearrangement joins TRBV5-1 to TRBJ2-3; 14 positions agree with TRBD2. The CDR3 is 18 amino acids. V lost 3 bases, J lost 1 base, and 7 bases stayed unmatched. Germline CDR1 SGHRS, CDR2 YFSETQ. In nucleotides, the CDR3 is TGCGCCAGCAGCTCCGCGACTAGCGGGGGGGCCGGCACAGATACGCAGTATTTT. Its protein is CASSSATSGGAGTDTQYF.

This chain joins TRBV7-9 and TRBJ2-3, with D possibly being TRBD1 or TRBD2 (5 bases each). The V and J ends lost 6 bases and 2 bases respectively, with 15 bases between them. Per germline, CDR1 SEHNR and CDR2 FQNEAQ (reference sequence). The CDR3 sequence is 15 residues long. The CDR3 nucleotides read TGTGCCAGCAGTTGGAGCGTGGGGACCACAGATACGCAGTATTTT. Protein product: CASSWSVGTTDTQYF.

This clonotype was seen a few times. The V gene is TRBV10-3, the J gene TRBJ2-1, with TRBD2 matching over 10 bases. This CDR3 is built from 13 residues. The germline CDR1 and CDR2 sequences are ENHRY and SYGVKD. The junction had 5 bases not matched to a gene; V was cut back by 7 bases and J by 8 bases. CDR3 sequence (DNA): TGTGCCATCAAGAGCGGGGGGGCCGATGAGCAGTTCTTC. Protein sequence: CAIKSGGADEQFF.

The chain joins TRBV28 to TRBJ2-5; D possibly uses TRBD1 or TRBD2 (5 bases each). This CDR3 spans 15 amino acids. CDR1 MDHEN and CDR2 SYDVKM come from the germline V gene. Trimming took off 5 bases at V and 8 bases at J, with 21 bases between the two ends. CDR3: CASSAGDTGAGTQYF. Written as DNA, the CDR3 is TGTGCCAGCAGTGCGGGCGATACTGGGGCGGGTACCCAGTACTTC.

The chain recombines TRBV10-3 with TRBJ2-3, with D possibly TRBD1 on 6 matching bases. V shed 3 bases and J shed 6 bases, with 22 bases lying between them. Germline V gives CDR1 ENHRY, CDR2 SYGVKD. CDR3 size: 17 residues. CDR3 sequence reads: CAISERARSGANDTQYF. In DNA form, the CDR3 reads TGTGCCATCAGTGAACGGGCGAGATCAGGGGCGAACGATACGCAGTATTTT.